One sample yielded the 17 T cell receptor beta chains listed below, sequenced in a study of cytomegalovirus exposure and HLA in healthy donors. In the PCR, 60 Vbeta and 13 Jbeta primers were used. Here immunoSEQ multiplex PCR was the method, and the copy in TCRdb shows in-frame clones only, minus some. The sample consists of approximately 270,000 clones, about four fifths of them appearing once. Material: PBMCs. The source is a girl aged 2 to 10 in good health and CMV-seronegative.

This rearrangement joins TRBV5-6 to TRBJ1-1; TRBD1 is a possible D gene (6 bases). CDR3 size: 16 residues. V shed 3 bases and J shed 3 bases, with 18 bases lying between them. Germline loops: CDR1 SGHDT, CDR2 YYEEEE. For the CDR3, the DNA is TGTGCCAGCAGCTCTCCGGGGGGGGGCTTCTACACTGAAGCTTTCTTT. The encoded protein is CASSSPGGGFYTEAFF.

This clone appeared once. The chain employs TRBV7-7 and TRBJ2-2, with 7 bases identical to TRBD2. The CDR3 is 16 residues long. Trimming removed 4 bases from V and 1 base from J; junction bases left unmatched: 6. CDR1 is SSHAT, CDR2 FNYEAQ, per germline (reference sequence). CDR3 residues: CASSSRKRGNTGELFF. As DNA, the CDR3 is TGTGCCAGCAGCTCAAGGAAGCGGGGGAACACCGGGGAGCTGTTTTTT.

V gene TRBV15 combines with J gene TRBJ2-5; 7 bases align to TRBD1. Germline V gene data show CDR1 as LNHNV and CDR2 as YYDKDF (reference sequence). Unmatched junction bases numbered 3, after V lost 3 bases and J lost 5 bases. The CDR3 has 13 residues. CDR3: CATSRDRSETQYF. Written as DNA, the CDR3 is TGTGCCACCAGCAGGGACAGGTCGGAGACCCAGTACTTC.

This chain joins TRBV29-1 and TRBJ2-3, with 9 bases fitting TRBD2. In germline, CDR1 is SQVTM, CDR2 ANQGSEA. The ends lost 6 bases at V and 6 bases at J; junction bases unmatched: 16. The CDR3 runs to 16 residues. The CDR3, as DNA: TGCAGCGTCTGGGGACTAGCAGAGAGCACTATGGATACGCAGTATTTT. Translating it yields CSVWGLAESTMDTQYF.

The rearrangement links TRBV9 to TRBJ2-3, with 12 bases matching TRBD2. The CDR3 covers 20 residues. With 0 bases clipped from V and 2 bases from J, the junction kept 13 bases outside the gene matches. The V gene's germline CDR1 is SGDLS and CDR2 YYNGEE. CDR3 bases: TGTGCCAGCAGCGTAGGGGATGGGCTAGCGGGGGGGCGCCTCACAGATACGCAGTATTTT. Protein product: CASSVGDGLAGGRLTDTQYF.

This sequence joins TRBV9 and TRBJ2-1, with 9 bases identical to TRBD2. The J segment lost 2 bases and the V segment lost 3 bases, leaving 6 bases of the junction unmatched. CDR1 is SGDLS and CDR2 is YYNGEE in the germline V gene. This CDR3 is built from 16 residues. CDR3 in DNA: TGTGCCAGCAGCGCCCGACTAGCGGTAACCTACAATGAGCAGTTCTTC. It yields the protein CASSARLAVTYNEQFF.

The chain joins TRBV28 to TRBJ1-2; TRBD1 aligns across 11 bases. The CDR3 runs to 17 residues. In germline, CDR1 is MDHEN, CDR2 SYDVKM. The ends lost 5 bases at V and 2 bases at J; junction bases unmatched: 10. CDR3 amino acids: CASSPTSGTGGNYGYTF. CDR3 DNA sequence: TGTGCCAGCAGTCCCACGTCCGGGACAGGGGGAAACTATGGCTACACCTTC.

The rearrangement uses TRBV7-6 and TRBJ2-6; 10 nucleotides align to TRBD1. The length of the CDR3 is 19 residues. In germline, CDR1 is SGHVS, CDR2 FNYEAQ. J was trimmed by 2 bases and V by 5 bases; bases with no gene match: 12. The CDR3 is CASSHFPGQGTAGANVLTF. CDR3 nucleotides: TGTGCCAGCAGCCACTTTCCGGGACAGGGGACGGCTGGGGCCAACGTCCTGACTTTC.

The V gene is TRBV14, the J gene TRBJ2-2; 7 bases match TRBD1. The junction had 3 bases not matched to a gene; V was cut back by 5 bases and J by 6 bases. The CDR3 is 13 amino acids. The V gene's germline CDR1 is SGHDN and CDR2 FVKESK. As DNA, the CDR3 is TGTGCCAGCAGCTGGGGACAGTCCGGGGAGCTGTTTTTT. The encoded protein is CASSWGQSGELFF.

V usage is TRBV4-2 and J usage is TRBJ1-4, with 8 bases lining up with TRBD1. Germline CDR1 LGHNA, CDR2 YNFKEQ. There are 14 residues in the CDR3. The trim removed 1 base at V and 5 bases at J, leaving 0 bases unmatched. In DNA, the CDR3 is TGTGCCAGCAGCCAAGGGACAGGGAATGAAAAACTGTTTTTT. Translation gives CASSQGTGNEKLFF.

There are a few counts of this clone. CDR3 in amino acids: CASQRGPTGELFF. As DNA, the CDR3 is TGTGCCAGCCAGCGGGGGCCCACCGGGGAGCTGTTTTTT. J is TRBJ2-2 and V is TRBV14, with 8 bases fitting TRBD2. CDR1 is SGHDN, CDR2 FVKESK, per germline. The CDR3 totals 13 residues. With V trimmed by 8 bases and J by 4 bases, 3 bases remained unmatched.

The gene calls are TRBV6-5 and TRBJ2-7, with 9 bases fitting TRBD1. V gave up 5 bases and J gave up 2 bases; unmatched junction bases: 7. Germline CDR1 and CDR2: MNHEY and SVGAGI. CDR3 length: 15 residues. This CDR3 reads CASSPTGGATYEQYF. CDR3 nucleotides: TGTGCCAGCAGTCCAACAGGGGGCGCAACCTACGAGCAGTACTTC.

This chain connects TRBV19 to TRBJ2-7; TRBD1 aligns across 7 bases. Germline loops: CDR1 LNHDA, CDR2 SQIVND (reference sequence). This CDR3 has 13 residues. V gave up 5 bases and J gave up 4 bases; unmatched junction bases: 5. CDR3 residues: CASSLGTAYEQYF. The CDR3 DNA reads TGTGCCAGTAGTCTCGGGACAGCTTACGAGCAGTACTTC. The entire variable domain, with the rest obtained from reference TRBV19 and TRBJ2-7, is as follows: DGGITQSPKYLFRKEGQNVTLSCEQNLNHDAMYWYRQDPGQGLRLIYYSQIVNDFQKGDIAEGYSVSREKKESFPLTVTSAQKNPTAFYLCASSLGTAYEQYFGPGTRLTVT.

The chain uses TRBV5-1 and TRBJ1-1; 8 nucleotides align to TRBD1. Germline loops: CDR1 SGHRS, CDR2 YFSETQ. The CDR3 runs to 15 residues. V lost 0 bases and J lost 6; bases outside the gene matches: 7. The DNA for the CDR3 is TGCGCCAGCAGCTTGGGTCCCCAGGGGGCCGCTGAAGCTTTCTTT. Its protein product is CASSLGPQGAAEAFF.

The V gene is TRBV18, the J gene TRBJ2-7; 7 bases are a match to TRBD1. Trimming cost V 6 bases and J 2 bases; bases outside gene matches: 7. Germline V CDR1 and CDR2: KGHSH, LQKENI. The CDR3 is 14 amino acids. CDR3 protein: CASSGAGTAYEQYF. The CDR3 DNA reads TGTGCCAGCTCCGGGGCCGGGACAGCCTACGAGCAGTACTTC.

This rearrangement joins TRBV18 to TRBJ1-5, with D unclear. CDR3 length: 15 residues. The V end was cut by 2 bases, the J end by 7 bases, with 15 bases between. CDR1 and CDR2 from the germline V gene are KGHSH and LQKENI. Here the CDR3 DNA reads TGTGCCAGCTCACCAGATGATGCGAGTCGCCAGCCCCAGCATTTT. This sequence encodes CASSPDDASRQPQHF.

V usage is TRBV7-6 and J usage is TRBJ2-3; 7 nucleotides align to TRBD1. Trimming removed 2 bases from V and 0 bases from J; junction bases left unmatched: 14. Germline loops: CDR1 SGHVS, CDR2 FNYEAQ. The CDR3 runs to 19 residues. The CDR3 here is CASSLRGDSDFSSTDTQYF. In DNA, the CDR3 is TGTGCCAGCAGCTTAAGAGGGGACAGTGATTTTTCTAGCACAGATACGCAGTATTTT. The variable domain in full, completed from reference TRBV7-6 and TRBJ2-3, reads GAGVSQSPRYKVTKRGQDVALRCDPISGHVSLYWYRQALGQGPEFLTYFNYEAQQDKSGLPNDRFSAERPEGSISTLTIQRTEQRDSAMYRCASSLRGDSDFSSTDTQYFGPGTRLTVL.